The source of this TCR beta chain is a study of shared clonotypes between healthy human individuals. Per the germline V gene, CDR1 is MNHEY and CDR2 is SMNVEV (reference sequence). Deletions cut 2 bases from V and 0 bases from J, with 8 bases between. CDR3 size: 15 residues. DNA input for the unsorted PBMC replicate PCRs was approximately 0.3 ug, approximately 29,000 T cell genomes. The method was immunoSEQ multiplex PCR; TCRdb's version includes in-frame clones alone and lacks a portion of them. Altogether fewer than 600,000 clones are present, 75% to 85% being singletons, with the ten largest covering roughly 13%. The unsorted samples had 70 million to 100 million PBMCs used for genomic DNA.

This TCR was sampled from a woman aged 40 to 49 in good health. Some clones in this sample may be carry-over from other donors' samples. V is TRBV27 and J is TRBJ2-4; D gene uncertain. The sequenced material came from PBMCs. The CDR3 region is CASSLGPLAKNIQYF. Written as DNA, the CDR3 is TGTGCCAGCAGTTTAGGGCCCTTAGCCAAAAACATTCAGTACTTC.